Presented here are 9 T cell receptor beta chains from one specimen sequenced in a study of blood T cell repertoires in COVID-19 (TCRdb year 2020). The library came from the immunoSEQ multiplex PCR assay. The immuneACCESS repertoire file appears here via TCRdb, limited to in-frame rearrangements. These files lack a portion of the clones; in checked studies, under half of the deficit traces to unresolved V genes, and the cause of the others is not known. The sample records about 200,000 clones, about 85% of which are singletons. The ten most abundant clones make up 20% to 25% of the sample. Material for sequencing was peripheral blood. All receptors come from a man aged 55-75 years with active or convalescent COVID-19.

This rearrangement joins TRBV10-2 to TRBJ2-2, with 8 nucleotides matching TRBD2. The germline CDR1 and CDR2 sequences are WSHSY and SAAADI. The CDR3 loop spans 14 amino acids. Trimming removed 10 bases from V and 5 bases from J; junction bases left unmatched: 9. CDR3 sequence: CATRPRGGTGELFF. CDR3 in DNA: TGCGCCACCCGCCCTCGGGGGGGGACCGGGGAGCTGTTTTTT.

The chain uses TRBV19 and TRBJ1-1; a possible D gene is TRBD1 (5 bases). The CDR3 has 16 residues. From germline, CDR1 is LNHDA and CDR2 SQIVND (reference sequence). V lost 5 bases, J lost 4 bases, and 20 bases lay in between. The DNA of the CDR3 is TGTGCCAGTAGTCACCGCCTGGGGCAGGGTGGCACTGAAGCTTTCTTT. This translates into CASSHRLGQGGTEAFF.

V usage is TRBV11-2 and J usage is TRBJ2-7; 8 bases align to TRBD2. V gave up 2 bases and J gave up 1 base; unmatched junction bases: 7. In germline, CDR1 is SGHAT, CDR2 FQNNGV. This CDR3 contains 16 residues. CDR3 sequence: CASSLFKPSGSYEQYF. The CDR3 DNA follows: TGTGCCAGCAGCTTATTTAAGCCTAGCGGGTCCTACGAGCAGTACTTC.

The count of this clone is one. J is TRBJ1-4 and V is TRBV4-1, with D perhaps TRBD1 (6 bases). V was pared by 7 bases and J by 3 bases, with 12 bases between. The CDR3 covers 14 residues. Looked up from germline, CDR1 is MGHRA and CDR2 is YSYEKL. CDR3 region: CASKGGQPNEKLFF. The CDR3 region has the DNA TGCGCCAGCAAGGGGGGGCAGCCTAATGAAAAACTGTTTTTT.

The rearrangement joins TRBV6-5 to TRBJ1-5; perhaps TRBD1 as D (6 bases). V was pared by 6 bases and J by 0 bases, with 12 bases between. This CDR3 has 15 amino acids. Germline V CDR1 and CDR2: MNHEY, SVGAGI. The CDR3 bases are TGTGCCAGCAGGAAAAACAGGGATAGCAATCAGCCCCAGCATTTT. This codes for CASRKNRDSNQPQHF.

The sample holds one count of this clone. The chain links TRBV5-1 to TRBJ1-2; no reliable D call. The CDR3 loop spans 12 amino acids. Per germline, CDR1 SGHRS and CDR2 YFSETQ. Between the trimmed V and J ends, which lost 0 bases and 8 bases, there was a span of 8 bases. CDR3 sequence: CASSLDMLGYTF. The DNA for the CDR3 is TGCGCCAGCAGCTTGGACATGTTGGGCTACACCTTC.

V gene TRBV5-1 combines with J gene TRBJ1-1, with 7 positions matching TRBD1. Germline CDR1 is SGHRS and CDR2 is YFSETQ. This CDR3 contains 16 residues. V dropped 0 bases and J dropped 4; count of bases not matched to a gene: 9. The DNA of the CDR3 is TGCGCCAGCAGCTTGGCCCCGGGACAGAGGGGCACTGAAGCTTTCTTT. It translates to CASSLAPGQRGTEAFF.

This clone appeared once. This chain links TRBV29-1 with TRBJ2-3, with a weak D call TRBD2 (5 bases). Germline CDR1 is SQVTM and CDR2 is ANQGSEA. The CDR3 totals 15 residues. V was trimmed by 3 bases and J by 3 bases, leaving 16 bases between them. The CDR3 region has the DNA TGCAGCGTTGACGGATGGTCCGGGAAGACAGATACGCAGTATTTT. Protein: CSVDGWSGKTDTQYF.

The chain recombines TRBV5-1 with TRBJ2-3; D might be TRBD1 (5 bases). Germline lookup yields CDR1 SGHRS and CDR2 YFSETQ. CDR3 size: 16 residues. Trimming removed 1 base from V and 5 bases from J, with 17 bases in between. The CDR3 nucleotides read TGCGCCAGCAGCTTGATGGGCAGGGCAGATGGAGATACGCAGTATTTT. Residues: CASSLMGRADGDTQYF.